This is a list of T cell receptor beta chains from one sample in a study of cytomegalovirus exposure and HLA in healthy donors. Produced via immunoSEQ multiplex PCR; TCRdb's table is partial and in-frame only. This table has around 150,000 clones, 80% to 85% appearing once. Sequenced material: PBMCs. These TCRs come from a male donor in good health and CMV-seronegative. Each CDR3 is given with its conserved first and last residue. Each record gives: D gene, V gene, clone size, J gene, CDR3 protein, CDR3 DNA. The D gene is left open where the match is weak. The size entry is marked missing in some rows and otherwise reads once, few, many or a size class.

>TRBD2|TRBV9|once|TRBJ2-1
CASSLQGLAGHEQFF
TGTGCCAGCAGCCTCCAGGGACTAGCGGGTCATGAGCAGTTCTTC
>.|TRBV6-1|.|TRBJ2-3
CASRSYTDTQYF
TGTGCCAGCAGATCCTACACAGATACGCAGTATTTT
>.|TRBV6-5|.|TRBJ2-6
CASSWTAPSGANVLTF
TGTGCCAGCAGTTGGACAGCTCCCTCTGGGGCCAACGTCCTGACTTTC
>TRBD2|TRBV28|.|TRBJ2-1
CASSRYLSGRGNEQFF
TGTGCCAGCAGTCGATACCTTAGCGGGAGAGGCAATGAGCAGTTCTTC
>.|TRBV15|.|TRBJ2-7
CATSPTGGMAPEQYF
TGTGCCACCAGCCCCACTGGGGGGATGGCTCCCGAGCAGTACTTC
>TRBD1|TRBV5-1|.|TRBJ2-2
CASSFGQGGSTGELFF
TGCGCCAGCAGCTTCGGACAGGGGGGGAGCACCGGGGAGCTGTTTTTT
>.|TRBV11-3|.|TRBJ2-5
CASSYGVGETQYF
TGTGCCAGCAGCTACGGGGTGGGTGAGACCCAGTACTTC
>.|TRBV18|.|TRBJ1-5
CASSSVEGLIQPQHF
TGTGCCAGCTCATCGGTTGAGGGACTTATTCAGCCCCAGCATTTT
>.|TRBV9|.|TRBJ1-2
CASQSPGGSYTF
TGTGCCAGCCAATCTCCCGGGGGGAGCTACACCTTC
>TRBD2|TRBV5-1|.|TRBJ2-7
CASTPLAGGTYEQYF
TGCGCCAGCACCCCACTAGCGGGGGGCACCTACGAGCAGTACTTC
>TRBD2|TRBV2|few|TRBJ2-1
CASSRPNVSGSSYNEQFF
TGTGCCAGCAGCCGACCGAATGTTAGCGGGAGCTCCTACAATGAGCAGTTCTTC
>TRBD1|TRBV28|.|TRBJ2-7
CASAAGTGVYEQYF
TGTGCCAGCGCGGCCGGGACAGGGGTCTACGAGCAGTACTTC
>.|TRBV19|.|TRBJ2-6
CASSTGEGANVLTF
TGTGCCAGTAGTACGGGGGAAGGGGCCAACGTCCTGACTTTC
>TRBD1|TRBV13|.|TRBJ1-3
CASSHEPGTASRVRNTIYF
TGTGCCAGCAGCCACGAACCCGGGACAGCGTCGAGGGTTAGAAACACCATATATTTT
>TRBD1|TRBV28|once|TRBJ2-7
CASSFRDRPYEQYF
TGTGCCAGCAGTTTCCGGGACAGACCCTACGAGCAGTACTTC
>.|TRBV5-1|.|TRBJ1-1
CASSFGTRDTEAFF
TGCGCCAGCAGCTTTGGGACAAGGGACACTGAAGCTTTCTTT
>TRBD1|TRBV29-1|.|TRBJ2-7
CSAQTRNRGQEGAYEQYF
TGCAGCGCACAGACCCGGAACAGGGGGCAAGAGGGAGCCTACGAGCAGTACTTC
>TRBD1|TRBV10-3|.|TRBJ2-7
CAITNRGTYEQYF
TGTGCCATCACCAACAGGGGAACCTACGAGCAGTACTTC
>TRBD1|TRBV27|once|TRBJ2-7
CASSLQGAYEQYF
TGTGCCAGCAGCCTCCAGGGGGCTTACGAGCAGTACTTC
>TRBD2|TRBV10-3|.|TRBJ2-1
CAISESEGLRDNEQFF
TGTGCCATCAGTGAGTCAGAGGGACTAAGGGACAATGAGCAGTTCTTC
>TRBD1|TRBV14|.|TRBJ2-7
CASSTRGEQYF
TGTGCCAGCAGCACCAGGGGGGAGCAGTACTTC
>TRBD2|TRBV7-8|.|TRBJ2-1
CASSLVGGGRGYNEQFF
TGTGCCAGCAGCTTAGTCGGGGGGGGACGGGGTTACAATGAGCAGTTCTTC
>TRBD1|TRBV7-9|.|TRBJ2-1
CASSQWTGIFFVNEQFF
TGTGCCAGCAGCCAGTGGACAGGGATATTTTTTGTTAATGAGCAGTTCTTC
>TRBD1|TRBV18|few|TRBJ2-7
CASSPRDSTYQRQYF
TGTGCCAGCTCACCACGGGACAGCACCTACCAGAGGCAGTACTTC
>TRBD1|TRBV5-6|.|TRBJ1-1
CASSGGTGMQNTEAFF
TGTGCCAGCAGCGGGGGGACAGGGATGCAGAACACTGAAGCTTTCTTT
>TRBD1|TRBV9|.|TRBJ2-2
CASSGRQGSGELFF
TGTGCCAGCAGTGGAAGACAGGGATCCGGGGAGCTGTTTTTT
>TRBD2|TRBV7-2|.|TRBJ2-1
CASSLIAGGNNEQFF
TGTGCCAGCAGCTTAATCGCGGGAGGGAACAATGAGCAGTTCTTC
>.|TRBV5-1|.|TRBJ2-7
CASSFYGSNMYEQYF
TGCGCCAGCAGCTTTTACGGGAGTAACATGTACGAGCAGTACTTC
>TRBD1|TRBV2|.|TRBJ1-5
CASSGTGGSNQPQHF
TGTGCCAGCAGTGGGACAGGGGGGAGCAATCAGCCCCAGCATTTT
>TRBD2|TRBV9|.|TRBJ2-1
CASSIGTSGGYNEQFF
TGTGCCAGCAGCATCGGGACTAGCGGGGGATACAATGAGCAGTTCTTC
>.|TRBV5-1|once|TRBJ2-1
CASSFRVGYNEQFF
TGCGCCAGCAGCTTCAGGGTGGGGTACAATGAGCAGTTCTTC
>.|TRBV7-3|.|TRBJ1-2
CASSLSGLGGYTF
TGTGCCAGCAGCTTATCAGGGTTAGGAGGCTACACCTTC
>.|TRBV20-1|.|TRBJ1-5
CSARDRQPQHF
TGCAGTGCTAGAGACCGTCAGCCCCAGCATTTT
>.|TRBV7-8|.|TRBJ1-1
CASSLQRVAFF
TGTGCCAGCAGCTTACAGCGGGTGGCTTTCTTT
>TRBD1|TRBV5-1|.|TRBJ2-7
CASSLGQGLSYEQYF
TGCGCCAGCAGCCTAGGACAGGGGCTCTCCTACGAGCAGTACTTC
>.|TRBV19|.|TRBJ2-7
CASSSGVTYEQYF
TGTGCCAGTAGCTCGGGAGTAACCTACGAGCAGTACTTC
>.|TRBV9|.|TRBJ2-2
CASSVRSGTGELFF
TGTGCCAGCAGCGTGCGGAGTGGCACCGGGGAGCTGTTTTTT
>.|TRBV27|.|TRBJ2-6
CASSLLSGANVLTF
TGTGCCAGCAGCCTCCTCTCTGGGGCCAACGTCCTGACTTTC
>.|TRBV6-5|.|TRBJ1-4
CASSSSGGPNEKLFF
TGTGCCAGCAGTTCCTCGGGAGGACCTAATGAAAAACTGTTTTTT
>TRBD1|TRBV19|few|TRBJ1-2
CASSTPRGQGYGYTF
TGTGCCAGTAGTACACCGAGGGGGCAGGGCTATGGCTACACCTTC
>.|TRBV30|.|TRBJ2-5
CAWIPGASGTQYF
TGTGCCTGGATCCCAGGGGCTTCGGGGACCCAGTACTTC
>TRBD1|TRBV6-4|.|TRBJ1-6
CASSDTRTGAAYNSPLHF
TGTGCCAGCAGTGACACAAGGACAGGGGCAGCCTATAATTCACCCCTCCACTTT
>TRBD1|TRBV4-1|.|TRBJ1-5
CASSPTFDRGRQPQHF
TGCGCCAGCAGCCCAACCTTCGACAGGGGTCGCCAGCCCCAGCATTTT